This entry concerns a single TCR beta chain. Its antigen remains unidentified. The sample belongs to a study of radiotherapy plus CTLA-4 blockade in lung cancer. Study-level information: Objective responses arose in 15% to 20% of patients, and over 25% experienced disease control.

Findings of the study overall: Radiotherapy with ipilimumab was followed by blood expansion of tumor-derived clones.

Sequencing was performed with immunoSEQ multiplex PCR; in TCRdb, only in-frame clones are kept and a portion is missing. Of some 73,000 clones listed, approximately 80% are singletons. Focal radiation and CTLA-4 blockade (ipilimumab) were tested in chemo-refractory metastatic non-small-cell lung cancer patients. The specimen was peripheral blood, collected from a patient treated with radiotherapy plus ipilimumab. The TCR sequence derives from a human donor with non-small cell lung cancer who had stable disease on radiotherapy plus ipilimumab.

In DNA form, the CDR3 reads TGCGCCAGCAGCCCGGGAGGGGCAGGGACCTACAATGAGCAGTTCTTC. Its translation is CASSPGGAGTYNEQFF. The rearrangement joins TRBV5-1 to TRBJ2-1; 8 bases map to TRBD2. V dropped 4 bases and J dropped 2; count of bases not matched to a gene: 8. Germline loops: CDR1 SGHRS, CDR2 YFSETQ. The CDR3 is made up of 16 amino acids.